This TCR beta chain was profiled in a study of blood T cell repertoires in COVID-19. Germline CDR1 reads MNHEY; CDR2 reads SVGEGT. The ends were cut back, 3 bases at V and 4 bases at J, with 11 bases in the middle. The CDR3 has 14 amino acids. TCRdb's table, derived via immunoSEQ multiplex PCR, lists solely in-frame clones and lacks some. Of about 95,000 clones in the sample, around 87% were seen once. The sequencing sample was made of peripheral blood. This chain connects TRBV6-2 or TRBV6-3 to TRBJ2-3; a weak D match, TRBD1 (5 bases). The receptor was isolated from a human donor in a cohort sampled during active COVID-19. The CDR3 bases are TGTGCCAGCAGTTATTCCAGGGTGGCAGATACGCAGTATTTT. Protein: CASSYSRVADTQYF.